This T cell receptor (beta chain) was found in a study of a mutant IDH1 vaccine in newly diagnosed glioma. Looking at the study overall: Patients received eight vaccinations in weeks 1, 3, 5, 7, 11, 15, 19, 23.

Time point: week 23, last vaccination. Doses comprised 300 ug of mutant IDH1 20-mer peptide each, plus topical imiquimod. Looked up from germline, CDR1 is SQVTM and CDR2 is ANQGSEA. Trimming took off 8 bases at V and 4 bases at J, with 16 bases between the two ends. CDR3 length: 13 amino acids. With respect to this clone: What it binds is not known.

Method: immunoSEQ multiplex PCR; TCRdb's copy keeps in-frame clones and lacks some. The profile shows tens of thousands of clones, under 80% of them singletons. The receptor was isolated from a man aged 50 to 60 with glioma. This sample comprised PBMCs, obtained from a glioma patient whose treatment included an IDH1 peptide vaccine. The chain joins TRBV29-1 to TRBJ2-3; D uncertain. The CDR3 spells CSPRDTNSDTQYF. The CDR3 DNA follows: TGCAGCCCCCGAGATACCAACTCAGATACGCAGTATTTT.